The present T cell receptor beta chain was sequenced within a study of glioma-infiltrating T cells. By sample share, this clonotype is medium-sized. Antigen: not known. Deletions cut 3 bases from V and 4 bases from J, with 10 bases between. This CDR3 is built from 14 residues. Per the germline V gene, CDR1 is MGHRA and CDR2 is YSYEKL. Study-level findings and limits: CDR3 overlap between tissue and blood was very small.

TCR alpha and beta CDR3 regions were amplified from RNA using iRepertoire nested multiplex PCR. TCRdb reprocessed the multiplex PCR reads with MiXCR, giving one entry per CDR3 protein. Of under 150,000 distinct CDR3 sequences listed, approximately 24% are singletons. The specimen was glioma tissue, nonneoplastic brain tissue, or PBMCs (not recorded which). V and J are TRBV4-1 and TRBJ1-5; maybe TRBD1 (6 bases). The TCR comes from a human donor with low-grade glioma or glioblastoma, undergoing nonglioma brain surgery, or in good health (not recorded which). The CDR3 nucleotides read TGCGCCAGCAGCCACGGACAGCCTAATCAGCCCCAGCATTTT. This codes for CASSHGQPNQPQHF.